The clone carrying this T cell receptor (beta chain) was counted only a few times. Its target is unknown. The unexposed donors gave CD4+ T cells in about 2011-2018, prior to COVID-19. The cells were cultured for around ten days before CD4+ T cells were isolated. This CDR3 is 15 amino acids long. Germline CDR1 is SGHTA and CDR2 is FQGNSA. Trimming pared 5 bases from V and 9 bases from J, leaving 17 bases between. The data derive from a study of CD4 T cells in relation to SARS-CoV-2 and coronaviruses. Overall study results and limits: In 55% to 75% of donors, memory CD4+ clonotypes crossrecognized SARS-CoV-2 and at least one common cold coronavirus spike.

The assay was immunoSEQ multiplex PCR, and TCRdb's table has in-frame clones only and misses some. The sample yields 25,000 to 30,000 clones, roughly four fifths seen once. This receptor was obtained from a human donor in good health. The chain links TRBV7-2 to TRBJ1-6; tentatively, D is TRBD1 (5 bases). Sequenced sample: CD4+ T cells from PBMCs, cultured in vitro. CDR3 sequence (DNA): TGTGCCAGCAGCGAAAGCAGGGTGGGGGGTTCACCCCTCCACTTT. The encoded protein is CASSESRVGGSPLHF.